This T cell receptor beta chain was captured by sequencing in a study of response to subunit inactivated influenza vaccine (dated by TCRdb to the late 2010s). In terms of the full investigation: To follow how T cells responded to a trivalent subunit inactivated influenza vaccine, the researchers relied on deep quantitative profiling of the T cell receptor repertoire.

Receptor libraries were prepared by RT-PCR. Instrument used: Illumina HiSeq 2500. TCRdb ran its own pipeline on the public reads, namely fastp trimming at Q25 and MiXCR clone calling, and kept in-frame beta chains. Identical CDR3 proteins give one entry, which carries the most common genes and DNA. In all, the sample holds about half a million distinct CDR3 sequences, and about 7.6% of those were seen once. In total, the top ten clones hold roughly 13% of the sample. This clonotype was detected ten times or more. Its cognate antigen has yet to be identified. Base qualities are missing; no much larger clone stands one base away. Broader findings and caveats from the paper: It was suggested by the authors that each seasonal influenza vaccination may recruit only a limited number of new T cells.

The receptor comes from a man between 50 and 69 years old who received an inactivated influenza vaccine. Donor details come from another sample of the same person, matched by shared clones. The material was PBMCs from blood, obtained 23 months after vaccination.

The CDR3 corresponds to CATSTGTVLEKLFF. Here is the DNA: TGTGCCACCAGCACCGGGACAGTTCTTGAAAAACTGTTTTTT. Recombination joined TRBV15 with TRBJ1-4; 7 junctional bases match TRBD1. Looking up the germline V gene (reference sequence) yields CDR1 LNHNV and CDR2 YYDKDF. Including cysteine and phenylalanine, the CDR3 has 14 amino acids. Solely the CDR3 DNA is kept, with 42 bases framed from the first base. After removal of 4 bases from V and 7 bases from J, the junction retains 6 bases not matched to a gene. The CDR3, completed at both ends by the reference TRBV15 and TRBJ1-4 genes, gives the full variable domain DAMVIQNPRYQVTQFGKPVTLSCSQTLNHNVMYWYQQKSSQAPKLLFHYYDKDFNNEADTPDNFQSRRPNTSFCFLDIRSPGLGDTAMYLCATSTGTVLEKLFFGSGTQLSVL.